The 23 T cell receptor beta chains below all came from one sample that was sequenced in a study of radiotherapy plus CTLA-4 blockade in lung cancer. Sequenced by immunoSEQ multiplex PCR; TCRdb stores in-frame clones only, minus some. The data contain tens of thousands of clones, approximately 79% of them seen just once; the ten biggest clones take up 10%. The specimen comprised peripheral blood, sampled from a patient treated with radiotherapy plus ipilimumab. The receptors originated from a human donor with non-small cell lung cancer who had a complete response to radiotherapy plus ipilimumab.

The rearrangement joins TRBV15 to TRBJ2-5; D possibly corresponds to TRBD1 (5 bases). The V end lost 0 bases, the J end lost 7 bases, and 15 bases lay between the germline ends. The CDR3 spans 15 residues. CDR1 is LNHNV and CDR2 is YYDKDF in the germline V gene (reference sequence). Here the CDR3 DNA reads TGTGCCACCAGCAGAGATGTCAGGGATAGTGGGACCCAGTACTTC. Protein: CATSRDVRDSGTQYF.

The chain links TRBV27 to TRBJ1-6; 10 nucleotides line up with TRBD1. This CDR3 comprises 20 residues. Per germline, CDR1 MNHEY and CDR2 SMNVEV (reference sequence). Losses at the gene ends were 2 bases for V and 0 bases for J; bases not matched to a gene: 10. CDR3 nucleotides: TGTGCCAGCAGTTTAAGGCGGGGGACAGGGGTCCCCTCCTATAATTCACCCCTCCACTTT. Protein sequence: CASSLRRGTGVPSYNSPLHF.

This chain joins TRBV19 and TRBJ1-2; TRBD1 agrees at 7 bases. Unmatched junction bases numbered 17, after V lost 6 bases and J lost 10 bases. The length of the CDR3 is 15 residues. In germline, CDR1 is LNHDA, CDR2 SQIVND (reference sequence). CDR3 nucleotides: TGTGCCAGTAGGCGACCTACCGGACAGGTTTATTCCTACACCTTC. This translates into CASRRPTGQVYSYTF. The full variable domain, rest sourced from reference TRBV19 and TRBJ1-2, is DGGITQSPKYLFRKEGQNVTLSCEQNLNHDAMYWYRQDPGQGLRLIYYSQIVNDFQKGDIAEGYSVSREKKESFPLTVTSAQKNPTAFYLCASRRPTGQVYSYTFGSGTRLTVV.

This clone has just a few counts. V is TRBV27 and J is TRBJ2-5, with TRBD1 matching 9 bases. The CDR3 runs 15 residues. Germline loops: CDR1 MNHEY, CDR2 SMNVEV (reference sequence). With 5 bases clipped from V and 1 base from J, the junction kept 5 bases outside the gene matches. CDR3 DNA sequence: TGTGCCAGCAGTCAGTGGGACAGGGTCCAAGAGACCCAGTACTTC. This gives the protein CASSQWDRVQETQYF.

The chain uses TRBV21-1 and TRBJ2-1. TRBV21-1 is a listed pseudogene. The CDR3 extends over 17 amino acids. The CDR3 is CASSKWDGTAQGDEQFF. The DNA for the CDR3 is TGTGCCAGCAGCAAATGGGACGGAACGGCCCAGGGAGATGAGCAGTTCTTC.

V and J are TRBV5-4 and TRBJ2-1, with D perhaps matching TRBD1 (7 bases). The CDR3 contains 15 residues. From germline, CDR1 is SGHNT and CDR2 YYREEE (reference sequence). V shed 0 bases and J shed 6 bases, with 13 bases lying between them. The CDR3 protein is CASSLGGTAGNEQFF. CDR3 bases: TGTGCCAGCAGCTTGGGCGGGACAGCAGGCAATGAGCAGTTCTTC. Combining the CDR3 with reference TRBV5-4 and TRBJ2-1 gives the whole variable domain ETGVTQSPTHLIKTRGQQVTLRCSSQSGHNTVSWYQQALGQGPQFIFQYYREEENGRGNFPPRFSGLQFPNYSSELNVNALELDDSALYLCASSLGGTAGNEQFFGPGTRLTVL.

The chain combines TRBV19 with TRBJ1-1; D ambiguous. The CDR3 runs 15 residues. The V end lost 5 bases, the J end lost 0 bases, and 13 bases lay between the germline ends. CDR1 and CDR2 from the germline V gene are LNHDA and SQIVND (reference sequence). The CDR3, as DNA: TGTGCCAGTAGTTCCACTTCGACGGTGAACACTGAAGCTTTCTTT. The encoded protein is CASSSTSTVNTEAFF.

The chain carries TRBV4-3 and TRBJ1-1; 12 bases map to TRBD1. Germline loops: CDR1 LGHNA, CDR2 YSLEER. This CDR3 is 15 amino acids long. V dropped 3 bases and J dropped 4; count of bases not matched to a gene: 3. DNA of the CDR3: TGCGCCAGCAGCCATTGGGGACAGGGGGCCACTGAAGCTTTCTTT. This translates into CASSHWGQGATEAFF.

The V gene is TRBV5-6, the J gene TRBJ1-1; the D is unclear. The CDR3 consists of 15 residues. Trimming cost V 2 bases and J 0 bases, with 11 bases left between them. Per germline, CDR1 SGHDT and CDR2 YYEEEE. The CDR3: CASSFLPGLNTEAFF. DNA of the CDR3: TGTGCCAGCAGCTTCTTACCGGGCCTGAACACTGAAGCTTTCTTT.

The chain links TRBV2 to TRBJ2-7; possible D gene TRBD2, 5 bases. Per the germline V gene, CDR1 is SNHLY and CDR2 is FYNNEI. CDR3 length equals 12 residues. V was clipped by 5 bases and J by 1 base, with 6 bases between them. CDR3 DNA sequence: TGTGCCAGCAGTCGGAGGTCCTACGAGCAGTACTTC. This gives the protein CASSRRSYEQYF. The variable domain in full, with the rest retrieved from reference TRBV2 and TRBJ2-7, is EPEVTQTPSHQVTQMGQEVILRCVPISNHLYFYWYRQILGQKVEFLVSFYNNEISEKSEIFDDQFSVERPDGSNFTLKIRSTKLEDSAMYFCASSRRSYEQYFGPGTRLTVT.

With respect to this clone: The identical CDR3 is also encoded by other nucleotide sequences in the sample. CDR3 residues: CASSQGQGTEAFF. For the CDR3, the DNA is TGTGCCAGCTCACAGGGTCAGGGGACTGAAGCTTTCTTT. V gene TRBV27 combines with J gene TRBJ1-1, with D perhaps TRBD1 (6 bases). Trimming shortened V by 8 bases and J by 5 bases, and 15 bases separated the two germline ends. The CDR3 is 13 residues long. Germline CDR1 reads MNHEY; CDR2 reads SMNVEV (reference sequence).

CDR3 sequence: CASSSQFSNIQYF. CDR3 sequence (DNA): TGTGCCAGCAGTTCACAGTTTTCAAACATTCAGTACTTC. The chain carries TRBV6-5 and TRBJ2-4; D gene ambiguous. Germline V lookup: CDR1 MNHEY, CDR2 SVGAGI. The V and J ends lost 4 bases and 6 bases respectively, with 10 bases between them. The CDR3 contains 13 residues.

CDR3 bases: TGTGCCAGCAGTGAAGTGACGGGACTAGCGGGAGAGGAGACCCAGTACTTC. Its protein is CASSEVTGLAGEETQYF. This chain uses TRBV2 with TRBJ2-5; 14 bases align to TRBD2. Trimming took 1 base from V and 5 from J; bases not matched to a gene: 6. In germline, CDR1 is SNHLY, CDR2 FYNNEI. The CDR3 sequence is 17 residues long.

The chain links TRBV19 to TRBJ1-2; D is ambiguous. The CDR3 extends over 14 amino acids. The V gene lost 3 bases and the J gene lost 4 bases, with 12 bases spanning the gap. In germline, CDR1 is LNHDA, CDR2 SQIVND (reference sequence). CDR3 in DNA: TGTGCCAGTAGTATCGGGTGGGGAGGCTATGGCTACACCTTC. It is translated as CASSIGWGGYGYTF.

J is TRBJ1-5 and V is TRBV5-4; 7 bases agree with TRBD1. The ends lost 5 bases at V and 5 bases at J; junction bases unmatched: 4. There are 13 residues in the CDR3. The V gene's germline CDR1 is SGHNT and CDR2 YYREEE (reference sequence). CDR3 region: CASSQGGHQPQHF. DNA of the CDR3: TGTGCCAGCAGTCAAGGGGGCCATCAGCCCCAGCATTTT.

This clone appeared a single time. The CDR3 DNA reads TGTGCCAGCAGTTTGTCTGAGGGACCAACAATCAATGAGCAGTTCTTC. Protein: CASSLSEGPTINEQFF. The V gene is TRBV28, the J gene TRBJ2-1, with D perhaps given as TRBD1 or TRBD2 (5 bases each). Trimming left V 3 bases short and J 6 bases short, with 18 bases between. The germline V gene has CDR1 MDHEN and CDR2 SYDVKM. The CDR3 runs 16 residues.

V gene TRBV18 combines with J gene TRBJ1-4; D might be TRBD1 (6 bases). This CDR3 is 16 amino acids long. Trimming shortened V by 3 bases and J by 1 base, and 12 bases separated the two germline ends. Per the germline V gene, CDR1 is KGHSH and CDR2 is LQKENI. CDR3 sequence: CASSPIGTQTNEKLFF. The CDR3 nucleotides are TGTGCCAGCTCACCGATAGGGACACAAACTAATGAAAAACTGTTTTTT.

V and J are TRBV5-5 and TRBJ2-7; TRBD1 agrees at 9 bases. There are 14 residues in the CDR3. The germline V gene has CDR1 SGHKS and CDR2 YYEKEE (reference sequence). V shed 4 bases, J shed 6 bases, and the junction held 8 bases outside the gene matches. The CDR3 DNA reads TGTGCCAGCAGCGCCTGGGACAGGGATTTCGAGCAGTACGTC. Its protein is CASSAWDRDFEQYV.

This clone was observed a few times. V is TRBV6-5 and J is TRBJ2-7, with 11 bases lining up with TRBD2. The germline CDR1 and CDR2 sequences are MNHEY and SVGAGI. Germline trimming cut 8 bases from V and 4 bases from J; bases unmatched to any gene: 7. This CDR3 contains 14 residues. The CDR3 here is CASGLAGGGYEQYV. In nucleotides, the CDR3 is TGTGCCAGCGGGCTAGCGGGAGGCGGGTACGAGCAGTACGTC.

This chain links TRBV11-3 with TRBJ2-1; 12 bases are a match to TRBD2. J lost 0 bases, V lost 5 bases, and 11 bases had no gene match. The CDR3 is 19 residues long. Germline loops: CDR1 SGHNT, CDR2 YENEEA. CDR3 amino acids: CASSAPGTSGWSSYNEQFF. CDR3 coding DNA: TGTGCCAGCAGCGCCCCCGGGACTAGCGGGTGGAGCTCCTACAATGAGCAGTTCTTC.

This clone was seen a single time. V usage is TRBV27 and J usage is TRBJ2-5, with D perhaps given as TRBD1 or TRBD2 (5 bases each). Germline V gene data show CDR1 as MNHEY and CDR2 as SMNVEV (reference sequence). The CDR3 has 18 residues. V shed 6 bases and J shed 4 bases, with 27 bases lying between them. The CDR3 sequence: CASRRNSGPSVPRETQYF. The DNA for the CDR3 is TGTGCCAGCAGACGAAATTCGGGACCCTCCGTCCCACGAGAGACCCAGTACTTC.

The chain carries TRBV27 and TRBJ1-2; 9 bases fit TRBD1. With 6 bases clipped from V and 3 bases from J, the junction kept 5 bases outside the gene matches. Germline V lookup: CDR1 MNHEY, CDR2 SMNVEV (reference sequence). This CDR3 contains 14 residues. The CDR3 DNA reads as TGTGCCAGCAGGACATGGGACAGGGACTATGGCTACACCTTC. Protein sequence: CASRTWDRDYGYTF.

The chain is built from TRBV19 and TRBJ1-1; the D is unclear. The CDR3 consists of 13 residues. V was pared by 5 bases and J by 5 bases, with 12 bases between. CDR1 is LNHDA and CDR2 is SQIVND in the germline V gene (reference sequence). The CDR3 region is CASSRGPDTEAFF. The CDR3 DNA follows: TGTGCCAGTAGTCGCGGCCCCGATACTGAAGCTTTCTTT.